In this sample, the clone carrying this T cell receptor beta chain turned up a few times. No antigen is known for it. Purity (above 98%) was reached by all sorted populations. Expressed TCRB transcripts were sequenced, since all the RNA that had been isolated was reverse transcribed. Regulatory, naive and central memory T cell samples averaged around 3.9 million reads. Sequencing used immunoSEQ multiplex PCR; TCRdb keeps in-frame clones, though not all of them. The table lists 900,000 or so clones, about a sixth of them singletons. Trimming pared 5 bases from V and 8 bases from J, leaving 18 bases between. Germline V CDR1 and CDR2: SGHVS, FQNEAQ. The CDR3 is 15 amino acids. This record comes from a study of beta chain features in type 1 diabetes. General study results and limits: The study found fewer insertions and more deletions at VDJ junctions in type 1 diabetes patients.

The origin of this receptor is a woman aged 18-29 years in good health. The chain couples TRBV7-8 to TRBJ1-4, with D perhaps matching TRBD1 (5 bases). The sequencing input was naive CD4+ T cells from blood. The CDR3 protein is CASSRWGSNQEKLFF. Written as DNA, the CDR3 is TGTGCCAGCAGCCGTTGGGGGTCGAATCAAGAAAAACTGTTTTTT.